A selection of T cell receptor beta chains follows, all from one sample in a study of T cells in Graves' hyperthyroidism and ophthalmopathy. TCRdb re-called the multiplex PCR reads through MiXCR, storing one row per CDR3 protein. The table has 610,000 or so distinct CDR3 sequences, around 45% seen once. Sequencing was performed on peripheral blood or thyroid tissue (not recorded which). The receptor source for this set is a woman between 18 and 29 years old with Graves' hyperthyroidism. The CDR3 runs from the conserved cysteine through the conserved F or W. Fields, in order: clone size, V gene, D gene, J gene, CDR3 DNA, CDR3 protein. The D gene is left open where the match is weak. Some rows mark clone size as missing; the rest say once, few, many or name a class of expanded clone.

abundance: NA
v_gene: TRBV20-1
d_gene: NA
j_gene: TRBJ1-2
CDR3nt: TGCAGTGCGGGGGGCACGCCCTTC
CDR3aa: CSAGGTPF

abundance: NA
v_gene: TRBV12-3/TRBV12-4
d_gene: TRBD1
j_gene: TRBJ2-3
CDR3nt: TGTGCCAGCAGCCCTGGGACAGGGGGCTTCACAGATACGCAGTATTTT
CDR3aa: CASSPGTGGFTDTQYF

abundance: NA
v_gene: TRBV2
d_gene: NA
j_gene: TRBJ2-7
CDR3nt: TGTGCCAGCAGAGAGGGGTCTGGGGCTTCCTACGAGCAGTACTTC
CDR3aa: CASREGSGASYEQYF

abundance: many
v_gene: TRBV7-9
d_gene: NA
j_gene: TRBJ1-3
CDR3nt: TGTGCCAGCAGCTTACCGGTCTCTGGAAACACCATATATTTT
CDR3aa: CASSLPVSGNTIYF

abundance: NA
v_gene: TRBV3-1
d_gene: NA
j_gene: TRBJ1-6
CDR3nt: TGTGCCAGCAGCCCATTGACGGGGCGGAGGAATTCACCCCTCCACTTT
CDR3aa: CASSPLTGRRNSPLHF

abundance: NA
v_gene: TRBV7-3
d_gene: NA
j_gene: TRBJ2-5
CDR3nt: TGTGCCAGCAGCAGACGCCCTAGACTCGGGGAGACCCAGTACTTC
CDR3aa: CASSRRPRLGETQYF

abundance: NA
v_gene: TRBV7-9
d_gene: NA
j_gene: TRBJ2-1
CDR3nt: TGTGCCAGCAGCTTATGGCTGGAACCTGAGCAGTTCTTC
CDR3aa: CASSLWLEPEQFF

abundance: NA
v_gene: TRBV20-1
d_gene: NA
j_gene: TRBJ2-7
CDR3nt: TGCAGTGCTAGAGGTGACAGGGAGGACGAGCAGTACTTC
CDR3aa: CSARGDREDEQYF

abundance: NA
v_gene: TRBV5-1
d_gene: NA
j_gene: TRBJ1-4
CDR3nt: TGCGCCAGCAGCTTGGAGGGGGGGATTGAAAAACTGTTTTTT
CDR3aa: CASSLEGGIEKLFF

abundance: few
v_gene: TRBV10-3
d_gene: NA
j_gene: TRBJ2-5
CDR3nt: TGTGCCAATACGACAGAGGGAGAGACCCAGTACTTC
CDR3aa: CANTTEGETQYF

abundance: NA
v_gene: TRBV11-1
d_gene: NA
j_gene: TRBJ2-7
CDR3nt: TGTGCCAGCAGCTTATCACAGAGGGCCACCTACGAGCAGTACTTC
CDR3aa: CASSLSQRATYEQYF

abundance: NA
v_gene: TRBV7-9
d_gene: TRBD2
j_gene: TRBJ2-1
CDR3nt: TGTGCCAGCAGAGGGACTAGCGAGAGTGATAGGGAGCAGTTCTTC
CDR3aa: CASRGTSESDREQFF

abundance: NA
v_gene: TRBV24-1
d_gene: NA
j_gene: TRBJ2-6
CDR3nt: TGTGCCACCAGTGATCACCGGGCCAACGTCCTGACTTTC
CDR3aa: CATSDHRANVLTF

abundance: many
v_gene: TRBV7-6
d_gene: NA
j_gene: TRBJ2-7
CDR3nt: TGTGCCAGCAGCTTAGCGGGGACGGGAGCGTTGGAGCAGTACTTC
CDR3aa: CASSLAGTGALEQYF

abundance: many
v_gene: TRBV19
d_gene: NA
j_gene: TRBJ1-5
CDR3nt: TGTGCCAGTAGTATCTGGTTTGGCAATCAGCCCCAGCATTTT
CDR3aa: CASSIWFGNQPQHF

abundance: NA
v_gene: TRBV20-1
d_gene: TRBD2
j_gene: TRBJ2-7
CDR3nt: TGCAGTGCTAGACCGGGACTAGCGGGACTGTACGAGCAGTACTTC
CDR3aa: CSARPGLAGLYEQYF

abundance: NA
v_gene: TRBV20-1
d_gene: TRBD2
j_gene: TRBJ2-1
CDR3nt: TGCAGTGCTGGGACTAGCGGGAGAATCACCTACAATGAGCAGTTCTTC
CDR3aa: CSAGTSGRITYNEQFF

abundance: many
v_gene: TRBV12-5
d_gene: TRBD1
j_gene: TRBJ1-5
CDR3nt: TGTGCTAGTGGTTTGGACAGGGGGCATCAGCCCCAGCATTTT
CDR3aa: CASGLDRGHQPQHF

abundance: many
v_gene: TRBV29-1
d_gene: TRBD1
j_gene: TRBJ2-5
CDR3nt: TGCAGCGTAGGACAGGGAGTAGAGACCCAGTACTTC
CDR3aa: CSVGQGVETQYF

abundance: few
v_gene: TRBV5-6
d_gene: NA
j_gene: TRBJ1-4
CDR3nt: TGTGCCAGCAGCTGGTTCGGGGATGTTGAAAAACTGTTTTTT
CDR3aa: CASSWFGDVEKLFF

abundance: many
v_gene: TRBV14
d_gene: NA
j_gene: TRBJ1-6
CDR3nt: TGTGCCAGCAGCCAAGCGGCCGAGGCACCCCTCCACTTT
CDR3aa: CASSQAAEAPLHF

abundance: NA
v_gene: TRBV6-1
d_gene: NA
j_gene: TRBJ1-2
CDR3nt: TGTGCCAGCAGGATCGACCGGGACAATGGAAACACCTTC
CDR3aa: CASRIDRDNGNTF

abundance: NA
v_gene: TRBV5-8
d_gene: TRBD2
j_gene: TRBJ2-1
CDR3nt: TGTGCCAGCAGTACTGGGACTAGCGGGGGCGGTGAGCAGTTCTTC
CDR3aa: CASSTGTSGGGEQFF

abundance: many
v_gene: TRBV28
d_gene: TRBD1
j_gene: TRBJ1-3
CDR3nt: TGTGCCAGCAGTTCCGAACAGGGGGCAGGGGGAAACACCATATATTTT
CDR3aa: CASSSEQGAGGNTIYF

abundance: NA
v_gene: TRBV4-1
d_gene: NA
j_gene: TRBJ1-1
CDR3nt: TGCGCCAGCAGCCTCCCTTCGACGGGGGGCACTGAAGCTTTCTTT
CDR3aa: CASSLPSTGGTEAFF

abundance: NA
v_gene: TRBV4-1
d_gene: TRBD2
j_gene: TRBJ2-3
CDR3nt: TGTGCCAGCAGCCATGGACTAGCGGAGTGGGGAGATACGCAGTATTTT
CDR3aa: CASSHGLAEWGDTQYF

abundance: many
v_gene: TRBV19
d_gene: NA
j_gene: TRBJ1-5
CDR3nt: TGTGCCAGTACCCCCTCTGCAGGGGTAAGCCAGCCCCAGCATTTT
CDR3aa: CASTPSAGVSQPQHF

abundance: once
v_gene: TRBV5-1
d_gene: NA
j_gene: TRBJ1-3
CDR3nt: TGCGCCAGAGATCGTTTCAGGGTCTCTGGAAACACCATATATTTT
CDR3aa: CARDRFRVSGNTIYF

abundance: many
v_gene: TRBV14
d_gene: NA
j_gene: TRBJ1-5
CDR3nt: TGTGCCAGCAGCCAAGGCGACAGTCAGCCCCAGCATTTT
CDR3aa: CASSQGDSQPQHF

abundance: NA
v_gene: TRBV20-1
d_gene: TRBD1
j_gene: TRBJ1-5
CDR3nt: TGCAGTGTCGCAGGGGGCGGCACAGATACGCAGCATTTT
CDR3aa: CSVAGGGTDTQHF

abundance: NA
v_gene: TRBV7-2
d_gene: TRBD2
j_gene: TRBJ2-4
CDR3nt: TGCGCCAGCAGCTTGGAAGGGACTAGCGGGGTTCTGTTTAACATTCAGTACTTC
CDR3aa: CASSLEGTSGVLFNIQYF

abundance: NA
v_gene: TRBV29-1
d_gene: TRBD1
j_gene: TRBJ1-2
CDR3nt: TGCAGCGTTAGGGCAGGGGGTTTGGTCAATGGCTACACCTTC
CDR3aa: CSVRAGGLVNGYTF

abundance: many
v_gene: TRBV27
d_gene: NA
j_gene: TRBJ2-7
CDR3nt: TGTGCCAGCAGTTTATCGTTAGCTCCCCTGAGCTACGAGCAGTACTTC
CDR3aa: CASSLSLAPLSYEQYF

abundance: once
v_gene: TRBV24-1
d_gene: NA
j_gene: TRBJ2-6
CDR3nt: TGTGCCACCAGTAAAAACAGGTACTCTGGGGCCAACGTCCTGACTTTC
CDR3aa: CATSKNRYSGANVLTF

abundance: NA
v_gene: TRBV7-6
d_gene: NA
j_gene: TRBJ2-4
CDR3nt: TGTGCCAGCAGCTTACTTGGTCTAACCAAAAACATTCAGTACTTC
CDR3aa: CASSLLGLTKNIQYF

abundance: NA
v_gene: TRBV29-1
d_gene: NA
j_gene: TRBJ1-1
CDR3nt: TGCAGCGTTGAAGGGGCAACTGAAGCTTTCTTT
CDR3aa: CSVEGATEAFF

abundance: many
v_gene: TRBV20-1
d_gene: TRBD2
j_gene: TRBJ2-5
CDR3nt: TGCAGTGCAATGAAGAACGCGGGAGCAAAAGAGACCCAGTACTTC
CDR3aa: CSAMKNAGAKETQYF

abundance: NA
v_gene: TRBV2
d_gene: NA
j_gene: TRBJ2-3
CDR3nt: TGTGCCAGCAGTGCGGTAGCGACCGATACGCAGTATTTT
CDR3aa: CASSAVATDTQYF

abundance: many
v_gene: TRBV12-3/TRBV12-4
d_gene: TRBD2
j_gene: TRBJ2-7
CDR3nt: TGTGCCAGCAGAGGACTAGCCACTTTATACGAGCAGTACTTC
CDR3aa: CASRGLATLYEQYF

abundance: few
v_gene: TRBV7-2
d_gene: TRBD2
j_gene: TRBJ2-7
CDR3nt: TGTGCCAGCAGCCAACCGGGGGGTACTCAGTACTTC
CDR3aa: CASSQPGGTQYF

abundance: NA
v_gene: TRBV2
d_gene: NA
j_gene: TRBJ2-3
CDR3nt: TGTGCCAGCACTAACCAGCCGCTTTTCGATACGCAGTATTTT
CDR3aa: CASTNQPLFDTQYF

abundance: many
v_gene: TRBV4-3
d_gene: TRBD1
j_gene: TRBJ1-3
CDR3nt: TGCGCCAGCAGCGACCGGGACAGCCTCCTCTCTGGAAACACCATATATTTT
CDR3aa: CASSDRDSLLSGNTIYF

abundance: NA
v_gene: TRBV7-9
d_gene: TRBD1
j_gene: TRBJ1-2
CDR3nt: TGTGCCAGCAGCATCGGGACAGGATTCTATGGCTACACCTTC
CDR3aa: CASSIGTGFYGYTF

abundance: NA
v_gene: TRBV24-1
d_gene: TRBD1
j_gene: TRBJ2-2
CDR3nt: TGTGCCACCAGTGATGGACCGGGACAGGGGGCAGCCGGGGAGCTGTTTTTT
CDR3aa: CATSDGPGQGAAGELFF

abundance: many
v_gene: TRBV7-3
d_gene: TRBD2
j_gene: TRBJ2-7
CDR3nt: TGTGCCAGCACCCCCCCAGGACTAGCGTGGATCTACGAGCAGTACTTC
CDR3aa: CASTPPGLAWIYEQYF

abundance: many
v_gene: TRBV12-5
d_gene: TRBD1
j_gene: TRBJ1-2
CDR3nt: TGTGCTAGTGGTTTGGTACTGGGGACAGGGGGCGCAGAACGAGGCTACACCTTC
CDR3aa: CASGLVLGTGGAERGYTF

abundance: once
v_gene: TRBV19
d_gene: TRBD1
j_gene: TRBJ2-5
CDR3nt: TGTGCCAGTAGTAAGAACAGGGGGCTGAAAGAGACCCAGTACTTC
CDR3aa: CASSKNRGLKETQYF

abundance: few
v_gene: TRBV7-2
d_gene: NA
j_gene: TRBJ2-3
CDR3nt: TGTGCCAGCAGCCCGGGACTGGCTGTTGATACGCAGTATTTT
CDR3aa: CASSPGLAVDTQYF

abundance: many
v_gene: TRBV5-1
d_gene: NA
j_gene: TRBJ2-7
CDR3nt: TGCGCCAGCAGCGGATTGGCGGGAGAGCAGTACTTC
CDR3aa: CASSGLAGEQYF

abundance: many
v_gene: TRBV2
d_gene: NA
j_gene: TRBJ2-2
CDR3nt: TGTGCCAGCAACGAAGGCTGGTTGGGCTCCGGGGAGCTGTTTTTT
CDR3aa: CASNEGWLGSGELFF

abundance: many
v_gene: TRBV7-2
d_gene: NA
j_gene: TRBJ2-7
CDR3nt: TGTGCCAGCAGCTTAGTAGGCTCCTCTACCGGGGCCTACGAGCAGTACTTC
CDR3aa: CASSLVGSSTGAYEQYF

abundance: NA
v_gene: TRBV12-3/TRBV12-4
d_gene: TRBD2
j_gene: TRBJ2-5
CDR3nt: TGTGCCAGCAGGCCCAGACTAGCCGATGAGACCCAGTACTTC
CDR3aa: CASRPRLADETQYF

abundance: NA
v_gene: TRBV7-9
d_gene: NA
j_gene: TRBJ2-7
CDR3nt: TGCGCCAGCAGCGCGGTCCCGGGGAGCGAGCAGTACTTC
CDR3aa: CASSAVPGSEQYF

abundance: NA
v_gene: TRBV2
d_gene: NA
j_gene: TRBJ2-5
CDR3nt: TGTGCCAGCAGGGGGGCTACCCAGTACTTC
CDR3aa: CASRGATQYF